The rows below give T cell receptor beta chains drawn from one sample of a study of CD8+CD57+ T cells in acquired aplastic anemia. TCRdb re-analysed the reads in MiXCR, keeping a single row per CDR3 protein. This table has some 180,000 distinct CDR3 sequences, about 47% appearing once. Sequencing input: sorted CD4+, CD8+, or CD8+CD57+ T cells (not recorded which) from PBMCs. The receptors come from a human donor in good health. Each CDR3 is given with its conserved first and last residue. A D gene is named only where the DNA matches it firmly. Some rows mark clone size as missing; the rest say once, few, many or name a class of expanded clone.

CDR3 protein	CDR3 DNA	D gene	clone size	V gene	J gene
CSAPLGGETQYF	TGCAGTGCCCCCCTGGGGGGGGAGACCCAGTACTTC	TRBD2	NA	TRBV20-1	TRBJ2-5
CSASGRSSYEQYF	TGCAGTGCTAGTGGCCGGTCCTCCTACGAGCAGTACTTC	NA	many	TRBV20-1	TRBJ2-7
CASSDRAVANYGYTF	TGTGCCAGCAGTGACAGGGCCGTAGCTAACTATGGCTACACCTTC	NA	NA	TRBV2	TRBJ1-2
CATRSGPSPTPQYF	TGCGCCACCAGGTCGGGACCTTCCCCGACCCCCCAGTACTTC	NA	NA	TRBV24-1	TRBJ2-5
CRDTGSNQPQHF	TGCAGGGATACAGGGAGCAATCAGCCCCAGCATTTT	NA	NA	TRBV29-1	TRBJ1-5
CSAGGQDTEAFF	TGCAGTGCCGGGGGGCAGGACACTGAAGCTTTCTTT	NA	NA	TRBV20-1	TRBJ1-1
CAISVLVNTGELFF	TGTGCCATCAGTGTTTTAGTGAACACCGGGGAGCTGTTTTTT	NA	NA	TRBV10-3	TRBJ2-2
CSARSESPQMGTDTQYF	TGCAGTGCCCGTAGCGAGTCACCTCAAATGGGCACAGATACGCAGTATTTT	NA	many	TRBV20-1	TRBJ2-3
CSVEDRDRAYGYTF	TGCAGCGTTGAAGACCGAGACAGGGCCTATGGCTACACCTTC	TRBD1	NA	TRBV29-1	TRBJ1-2
CASSLEGQSSYEQYF	TGTGCCAGCAGCTTAGAGGGACAGAGCTCCTACGAGCAGTACTTC	TRBD1	many	TRBV11-3	TRBJ2-7
CSVDGTGTELGLREQYF	TGCAGCGTTGATGGGACAGGGACTGAACTAGGCCTACGCGAGCAGTACTTC	TRBD1	many	TRBV29-1	TRBJ2-7
CAIRGTGTGELFF	TGTGCCATCAGAGGGACAGGGACCGGGGAGCTGTTTTTT	TRBD1	many	TRBV10-3	TRBJ2-2
CASSATEAFF	TGTGCCAGCAGTGCAACTGAAGCTTTCTTT	NA	NA	TRBV2	TRBJ1-1
CSARVRGSGSYNEQFF	TGCAGTGCTAGAGTACGGGGCTCGGGCTCCTACAATGAGCAGTTCTTC	NA	many	TRBV20-1	TRBJ2-1
CASSFSGGQPQHF	TGTGCCAGCAGCTTTTCAGGGGGTCAGCCCCAGCATTTT	TRBD1	NA	TRBV7-9	TRBJ1-5
CATQGPGNTIYF	TGTGCCACACAGGGGCCTGGAAACACCATATATTTT	TRBD1	NA	TRBV24-1	TRBJ1-3
CASSLLAGDFTGELFF	TGCGCCAGCAGCCTACTAGCGGGAGATTTTACCGGGGAGCTGTTTTTT	TRBD2	many	TRBV5-1	TRBJ2-2
CASSTGLAGGVDTQYF	TGCGCCAGCAGCACGGGACTAGCGGGAGGTGTGGATACGCAGTATTTT	TRBD2	many	TRBV5-1	TRBJ2-3
CSVEGRNTGELFF	TGCAGCGTTGAAGGACGTAACACCGGGGAGCTGTTTTTT	NA	many	TRBV29-1	TRBJ2-2
CASSEALGSGYTF	TGTGCCAGCAGTGAAGCGTTGGGTAGCGGCTACACCTTC	NA	many	TRBV2	TRBJ1-2
CASSDWSSGDTQYF	TGCGCCAGCAGTGACTGGTCTAGCGGAGATACGCAGTATTTT	TRBD2	NA	TRBV10-2	TRBJ2-3
CSVKSRLAGLSTDTQYF	TGCAGTGTCAAGAGCCGTCTAGCGGGATTGAGCACAGATACGCAGTATTTT	TRBD2	many	TRBV20-1	TRBJ2-3
CASSPSGRGPDTQYF	TGTGCCAGCAGCCCTAGCGGGAGGGGTCCAGATACGCAGTATTTT	TRBD2	NA	TRBV25-1	TRBJ2-3
CASMDLFNQPQHF	TGTGCCAGCATGGACCTCTTCAATCAGCCCCAGCATTTT	NA	many	TRBV6-1	TRBJ1-5
CSASGGVPIYEQYF	TGCAGTGCTAGTGGCGGGGTCCCCATCTACGAGCAGTACTTC	NA	once	TRBV20-1	TRBJ2-7
CASSSPGQWGYEQYF	TGTGCCAGCAGCTCGCCGGGACAGTGGGGCTACGAGCAGTACTTC	TRBD1	many	TRBV11-2	TRBJ2-7
CASSPGPQGYNEQFF	TGCGCCAGCAGCCCTGGTCCCCAGGGCTACAATGAGCAGTTCTTC	NA	many	TRBV5-1	TRBJ2-1
CAIISGSGYTF	TGTGCCATCATAAGCGGGTCCGGCTACACCTTC	NA	NA	TRBV10-3	TRBJ1-2
CASSRGRYEQFF	TGTGCCAGCAGTCGGGGGAGGTACGAGCAGTTCTTC	NA	once	TRBV6-1	TRBJ2-1
CASIRTSGANEQFF	TGTGCCAGTATCCGGACTAGCGGTGCCAATGAGCAGTTCTTC	TRBD2	NA	TRBV19	TRBJ2-1
CASSQDWGPQYF	TGTGCCAGCAGCCAGGACTGGGGGCCGCAGTATTTT	NA	NA	TRBV3-1	TRBJ2-3
CASRGDSYNEQFF	TGTGCCAGCAGGGGGGACTCGTACAATGAGCAGTTCTTC	NA	many	TRBV2	TRBJ2-1
CASSLAQWVDEQYF	TGCGCCAGCAGCTTGGCCCAATGGGTGGACGAGCAGTACTTC	NA	NA	TRBV10-2	TRBJ2-7
CASSTRRDRGSGQPQHF	TGTGCCAGTAGTACCCGCCGGGACAGGGGGTCCGGTCAGCCCCAGCATTTT	TRBD1	few	TRBV19	TRBJ1-5
CASRLDRVGYEQYF	TGTGCCAGCAGACTCGACAGGGTCGGATACGAGCAGTACTTC	TRBD1	many	TRBV6-5	TRBJ2-7
CATSASGGSTDTQYF	TGTGCCACCAGCGCCAGCGGGGGGAGCACAGATACGCAGTATTTT	TRBD2	once	TRBV15	TRBJ2-3
CASSLVGAKQYF	TGTGCCAGCAGCTTGGTAGGGGCCAAGCAGTACTTC	NA	many	TRBV5-8	TRBJ2-7
CASSRGLNSPLHF	TGTGCCAGCAGCCGGGGACTTAATTCACCCCTCCACTTT	NA	many	TRBV7-6	TRBJ1-6
CASSLPQGGGPNEQFF	TGCGCCAGCAGCTTGCCCCAGGGCGGAGGACCCAATGAGCAGTTCTTC	NA	NA	TRBV5-1	TRBJ2-1
CASSAGTGGNSPLHF	TGTGCCAGCAGCGCGGGGACAGGGGGAAATTCACCCCTCCACTTT	TRBD1	few	TRBV25-1	TRBJ1-6
CSASGIRGNEQFF	TGCAGCGCCTCCGGGATTAGAGGGAATGAGCAGTTCTTC	NA	many	TRBV29-1	TRBJ2-1
CASSLRQLPYEQYF	TGTGCCAGCAGCTTGCGGCAGCTCCCCTACGAGCAGTACTTC	NA	NA	TRBV5-5	TRBJ2-7
CASSQVIGSPLHF	TGTGCCAGCAGCCAAGTAATTGGGTCACCCCTCCACTTT	NA	NA	TRBV3-1	TRBJ1-6
CATSRDRGGNYYGYTF	TGTGCCACCAGCAGAGATCGGGGAGGGAATTACTATGGCTACACCTTC	NA	NA	TRBV15	TRBJ1-2
CASSSGQGGRETQYF	TGTGCCAGCAGCTCGGGACAGGGGGGTCGAGAGACCCAGTACTTC	TRBD1	NA	TRBV11-3	TRBJ2-5
CATAGTSGSGSYNEQFF	TGTGCCACCGCCGGGACTAGCGGGAGCGGTTCCTACAATGAGCAGTTCTTC	TRBD2	many	TRBV24-1	TRBJ2-1
CATSRDRTGPDTQYF	TGTGCCACCAGCAGAGATCGGACAGGGCCAGATACGCAGTATTTT	TRBD1	many	TRBV15	TRBJ2-3
CASSLARGRDTQYF	TGTGCCAGCAGCTTGGCCAGGGGGCGAGATACGCAGTATTTT	TRBD1	many	TRBV5-8	TRBJ2-3
CASSRPAGGGDTQYF	TGTGCCAGTAGTAGGCCGGCAGGGGGTGGAGATACGCAGTATTTT	TRBD1	NA	TRBV19	TRBJ2-3
CSGRRGETQYF	TGCAGTGGTCGGAGGGGAGAGACCCAGTACTTC	NA	NA	TRBV20-1	TRBJ2-5
CASSTGTGRSPLHF	TGTGCCAGCAGCACCGGGACAGGCCGTTCACCCCTCCACTTT	TRBD1	many	TRBV3-1	TRBJ1-6
CASSEEAGIVTEAFF	TGTGCCAGCAGTGAAGAAGCAGGGATCGTCACTGAAGCTTTCTTT	NA	many	TRBV2	TRBJ1-1
CASSPADRVSGNTIYF	TGTGCCAGCAGCCCCGCAGACAGGGTTTCGGGAAACACCATATATTTT	TRBD1	NA	TRBV11-1	TRBJ1-3
CASSQPGLNTGELFF	TGCGCCAGCAGCCAACCGGGACTGAACACCGGGGAGCTGTTTTTT	NA	many	TRBV4-1	TRBJ2-2